This is a list of T cell receptor beta chains from one sample in a study of Graves' ophthalmopathy and Graves' hyperthyroidism. TCRdb re-analysed the multiplex PCR reads in MiXCR, keeping a single row per CDR3 protein. Among 200,000 to 250,000 distinct CDR3 sequences, about 22% were seen once, and the ten largest hold roughly 45%. Specimen: peripheral blood. These receptors originate from a woman between 45 and 60 years old with Graves' ophthalmopathy. Both conserved end residues are part of each CDR3. Each record gives: V gene, D gene, clone size, J gene, CDR3 DNA, CDR3 protein. The D gene is left open where the match is weak. Expanded clones are given a class, and other clones once, few, many or no size at all.

v_call: TRBV2; d_call: -; clone_size: many; j_call: TRBJ1-5; cdr3_nt: TGTGCCAGCACTGAACGACCGGGGCCGCAGCCCCAGCATTTT; cdr3_aa: CASTERPGPQPQHF
v_call: TRBV11-2; d_call: TRBD1; clone_size: many; j_call: TRBJ2-7; cdr3_nt: TGTGCCAGCAGTCTAGACAGGGTGGCCTACGAGCAGTACTTC; cdr3_aa: CASSLDRVAYEQYF
v_call: TRBV28; d_call: -; clone_size: many; j_call: TRBJ1-2; cdr3_nt: TGTGCCAGCAGTTTCGGATCCTATGGCTACACCTTC; cdr3_aa: CASSFGSYGYTF
v_call: TRBV3-1; d_call: -; clone_size: -; j_call: TRBJ1-2; cdr3_nt: TGTGCCAGCAGCCGGAGCGGGACCGGCTACACCTTC; cdr3_aa: CASSRSGTGYTF
v_call: TRBV12-3/TRBV12-4; d_call: TRBD2; clone_size: many; j_call: TRBJ2-5; cdr3_nt: TGTGCCAGCAGTTTTGGCCCAGCGGGAGAGCAAGAGACCCAGTACTTC; cdr3_aa: CASSFGPAGEQETQYF
v_call: TRBV7-2; d_call: -; clone_size: -; j_call: TRBJ2-5; cdr3_nt: TGTGCCAGCAGCTTAGCGGGTCGTGGCAAAGAGACCCAGTACTTC; cdr3_aa: CASSLAGRGKETQYF
v_call: TRBV7-9; d_call: -; clone_size: many; j_call: TRBJ1-1; cdr3_nt: TGTGCCAGCAGCGCAAGAGGCTTGGGGGACACTGAAGCTTTCTTT; cdr3_aa: CASSARGLGDTEAFF
v_call: TRBV27; d_call: TRBD2; clone_size: many; j_call: TRBJ2-7; cdr3_nt: TGTGCCAGCAGTTTGGACACTAGCGGGAGGGCCTTCGAGCAGTACTTC; cdr3_aa: CASSLDTSGRAFEQYF
v_call: TRBV19; d_call: -; clone_size: many; j_call: TRBJ2-7; cdr3_nt: TGTGCCAGCGCGAGACATGTCTCCTACGAGCAGTACTTC; cdr3_aa: CASARHVSYEQYF
v_call: TRBV7-2; d_call: -; clone_size: -; j_call: TRBJ1-6; cdr3_nt: TGTGCCAGCAGCTTAACGATTGCTGGCAATTCACCCCTCCACTTT; cdr3_aa: CASSLTIAGNSPLHF
v_call: TRBV29-1; d_call: -; clone_size: many; j_call: TRBJ1-1; cdr3_nt: TGCAGCGTCGGTGGGGGCGTTCCGATGAACACTGAAGCTTTCTTT; cdr3_aa: CSVGGGVPMNTEAFF
v_call: TRBV29-1; d_call: -; clone_size: many; j_call: TRBJ1-1; cdr3_nt: TGCAGCGTTGAATCGGCGACCTTGAACACTGAAGCTTTCTTT; cdr3_aa: CSVESATLNTEAFF
v_call: TRBV20-1; d_call: -; clone_size: few; j_call: TRBJ1-5; cdr3_nt: TGCAGTGCTAGAGATCGAGGAGGGGTCGGCAATCAGCCCCAGCATTTT; cdr3_aa: CSARDRGGVGNQPQHF
v_call: TRBV6-5; d_call: -; clone_size: many; j_call: TRBJ2-7; cdr3_nt: TGTGCCAGCAGCAAGAACCTCAAAACCGAGCAGTACTTC; cdr3_aa: CASSKNLKTEQYF
v_call: TRBV6-2/TRBV6-3; d_call: -; clone_size: many; j_call: TRBJ1-1; cdr3_nt: TGTGCCATCCGAAGGGACGGTCGCACTGAAGCTTTCTTT; cdr3_aa: CAIRRDGRTEAFF